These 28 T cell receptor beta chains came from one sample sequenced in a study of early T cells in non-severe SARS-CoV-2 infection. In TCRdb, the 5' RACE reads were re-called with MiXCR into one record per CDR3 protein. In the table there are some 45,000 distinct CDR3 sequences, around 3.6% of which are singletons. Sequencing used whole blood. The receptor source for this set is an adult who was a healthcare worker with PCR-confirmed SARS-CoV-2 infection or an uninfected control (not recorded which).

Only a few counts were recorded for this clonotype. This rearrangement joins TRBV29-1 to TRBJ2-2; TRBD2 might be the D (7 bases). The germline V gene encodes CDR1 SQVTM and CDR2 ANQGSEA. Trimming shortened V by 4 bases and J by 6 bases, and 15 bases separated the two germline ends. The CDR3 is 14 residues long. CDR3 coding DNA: TGCAGCGTTGTAGAAACAGGGAGGGCCGGGGAGCTGTTTTTT. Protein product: CSVVETGRAGELFF.

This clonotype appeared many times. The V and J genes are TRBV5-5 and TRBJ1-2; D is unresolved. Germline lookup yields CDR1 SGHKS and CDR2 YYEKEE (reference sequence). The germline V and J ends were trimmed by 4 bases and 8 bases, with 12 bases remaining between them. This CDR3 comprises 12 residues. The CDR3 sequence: CASSQRMGGYTF. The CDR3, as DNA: TGTGCCAGCAGCCAGAGGATGGGCGGCTACACCTTC.

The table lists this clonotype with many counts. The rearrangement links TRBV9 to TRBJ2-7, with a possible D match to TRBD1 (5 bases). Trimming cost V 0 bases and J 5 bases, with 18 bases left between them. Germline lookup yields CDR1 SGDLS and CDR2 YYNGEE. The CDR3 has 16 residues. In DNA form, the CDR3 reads TGTGCCAGCAGCGTAGAAGGGGAAGTTTTTGGCAACGAGCAGTACTTC. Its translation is CASSVEGEVFGNEQYF.

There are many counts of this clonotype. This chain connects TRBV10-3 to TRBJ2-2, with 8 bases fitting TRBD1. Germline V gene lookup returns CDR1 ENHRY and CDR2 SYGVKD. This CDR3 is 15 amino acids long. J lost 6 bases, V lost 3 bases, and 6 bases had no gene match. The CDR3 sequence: CAISDPTGVAGELFF. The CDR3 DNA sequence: TGTGCCATCAGTGATCCGACAGGGGTTGCCGGGGAGCTGTTTTTT.

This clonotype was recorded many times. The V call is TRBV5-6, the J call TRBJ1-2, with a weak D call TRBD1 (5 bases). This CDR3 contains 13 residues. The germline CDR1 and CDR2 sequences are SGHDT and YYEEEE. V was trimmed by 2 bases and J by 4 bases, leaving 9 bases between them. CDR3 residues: CASSFDTGYGYTF. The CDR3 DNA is TGTGCCAGCAGCTTCGACACAGGCTATGGCTACACCTTC.

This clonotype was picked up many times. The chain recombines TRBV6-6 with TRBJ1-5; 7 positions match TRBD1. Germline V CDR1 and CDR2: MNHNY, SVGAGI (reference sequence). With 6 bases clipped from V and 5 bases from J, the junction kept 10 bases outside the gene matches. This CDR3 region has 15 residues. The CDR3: CASSLGRQGDQPQHF. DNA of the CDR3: TGTGCCAGCAGCTTAGGGAGACAGGGAGATCAGCCCCAGCATTTT.

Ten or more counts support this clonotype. The CDR3 is CASSPLAGDLNEQYF. As DNA, the CDR3 is TGTGCCAGCAGCCCCCTAGCGGGAGACCTCAACGAGCAGTACTTC. The V and J genes are TRBV11-2 and TRBJ2-7, with 10 bases identical to TRBD2. The CDR3 is 15 amino acids. With V trimmed by 5 bases and J by 5 bases, 9 bases remained unmatched. Germline loops: CDR1 SGHAT, CDR2 FQNNGV. Variable domain in full (rest from reference TRBV11-2 and TRBJ2-7): EAGVAQSPRYKIIEKRQSVAFWCNPISGHATLYWYQQILGQGPKLLIQFQNNGVVDDSQLPKDRFSAERLKGVDSTLKIQPAKLEDSAVYLCASSPLAGDLNEQYFGPGTRLTVT.

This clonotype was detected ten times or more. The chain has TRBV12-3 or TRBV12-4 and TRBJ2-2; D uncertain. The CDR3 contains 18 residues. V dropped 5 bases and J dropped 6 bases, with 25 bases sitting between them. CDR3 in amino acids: CASSAIDLGWQCAGELFF. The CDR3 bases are TGTGCCAGCAGTGCCATCGACCTTGGGTGGCAGTGCGCCGGGGAGCTGTTTTTT.

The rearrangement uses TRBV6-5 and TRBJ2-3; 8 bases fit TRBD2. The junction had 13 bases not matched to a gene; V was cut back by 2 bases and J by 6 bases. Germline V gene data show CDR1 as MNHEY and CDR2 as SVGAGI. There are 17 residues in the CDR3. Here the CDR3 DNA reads TGTGCCAGCAGTTACACCTCGGGGGGGAACTATTTTGATACGCAGTATTTT. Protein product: CASSYTSGGNYFDTQYF.

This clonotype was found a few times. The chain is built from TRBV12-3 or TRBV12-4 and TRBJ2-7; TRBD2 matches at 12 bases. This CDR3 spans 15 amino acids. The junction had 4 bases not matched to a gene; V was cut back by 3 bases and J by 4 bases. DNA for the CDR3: TGTGCCAGCAGTTTGACTAGCGGGGGAGGGTACGAGCAGTACTTC. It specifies CASSLTSGGGYEQYF.

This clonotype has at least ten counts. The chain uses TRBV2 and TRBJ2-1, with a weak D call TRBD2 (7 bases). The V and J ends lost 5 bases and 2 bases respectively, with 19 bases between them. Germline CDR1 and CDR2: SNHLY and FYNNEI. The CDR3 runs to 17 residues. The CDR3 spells CASSRSGTTTPYNEQFF. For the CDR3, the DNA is TGTGCCAGCAGTAGGAGCGGGACAACCACACCCTACAATGAGCAGTTCTTC.

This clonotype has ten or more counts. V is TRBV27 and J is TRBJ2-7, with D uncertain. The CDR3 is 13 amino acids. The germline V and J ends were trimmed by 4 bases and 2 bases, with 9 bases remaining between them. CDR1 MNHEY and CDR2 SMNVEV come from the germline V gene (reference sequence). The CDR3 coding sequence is TGTGCCAGCAGTTCCGCGGATGCCTACGAGCAGTACTTC. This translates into CASSSADAYEQYF.

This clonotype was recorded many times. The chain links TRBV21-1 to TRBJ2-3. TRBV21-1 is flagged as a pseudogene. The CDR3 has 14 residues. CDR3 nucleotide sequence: TGTGCCAGCAGCAAAGACGGTCGCACAGATACGCAGTATTTT. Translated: CASSKDGRTDTQYF.

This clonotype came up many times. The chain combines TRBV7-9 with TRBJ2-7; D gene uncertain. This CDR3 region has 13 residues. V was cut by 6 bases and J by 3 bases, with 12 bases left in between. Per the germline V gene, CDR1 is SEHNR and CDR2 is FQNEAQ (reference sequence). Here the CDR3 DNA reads TGTGCCAGCAGTTACCTCAGCGACTACGAGCAGTACTTC. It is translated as CASSYLSDYEQYF.

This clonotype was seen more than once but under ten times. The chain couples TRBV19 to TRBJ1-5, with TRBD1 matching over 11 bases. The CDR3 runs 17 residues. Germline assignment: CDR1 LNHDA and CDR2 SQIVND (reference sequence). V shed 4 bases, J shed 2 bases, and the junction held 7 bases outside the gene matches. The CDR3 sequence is CASSTPGQGVGNQPQHF. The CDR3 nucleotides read TGTGCCAGTAGTACCCCGGGACAGGGGGTCGGCAATCAGCCCCAGCATTTT.

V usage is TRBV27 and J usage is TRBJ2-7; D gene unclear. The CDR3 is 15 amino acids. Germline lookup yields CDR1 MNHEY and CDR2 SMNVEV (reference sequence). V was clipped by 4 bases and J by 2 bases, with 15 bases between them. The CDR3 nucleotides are TGTGCCAGCAGTTCTCAGAAAACACTGACCTACGAGCAGTACTTC. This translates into CASSSQKTLTYEQYF.

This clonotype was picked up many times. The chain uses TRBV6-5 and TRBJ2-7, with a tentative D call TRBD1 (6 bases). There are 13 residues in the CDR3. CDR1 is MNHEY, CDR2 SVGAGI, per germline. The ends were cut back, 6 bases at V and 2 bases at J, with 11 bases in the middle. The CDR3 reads CASRPPGAYEQYF. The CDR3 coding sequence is TGTGCCAGCAGACCACCAGGGGCCTACGAGCAGTACTTC.

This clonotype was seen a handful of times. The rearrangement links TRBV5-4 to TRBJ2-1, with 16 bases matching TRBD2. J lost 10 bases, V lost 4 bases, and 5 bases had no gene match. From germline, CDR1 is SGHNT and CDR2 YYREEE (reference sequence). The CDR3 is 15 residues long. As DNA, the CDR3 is TGTGCCAGCAGCACCGGGACTAGCGGGAGGGAAGAGCAGTTCTTC. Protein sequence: CASSTGTSGREEQFF.

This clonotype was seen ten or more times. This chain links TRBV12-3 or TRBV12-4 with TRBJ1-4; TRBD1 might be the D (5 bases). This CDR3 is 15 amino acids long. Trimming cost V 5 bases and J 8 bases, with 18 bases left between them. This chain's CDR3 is CASSHRDWSGEKLFF. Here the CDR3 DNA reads TGTGCCAGCAGTCACCGGGACTGGTCTGGCGAAAAACTGTTTTTT.

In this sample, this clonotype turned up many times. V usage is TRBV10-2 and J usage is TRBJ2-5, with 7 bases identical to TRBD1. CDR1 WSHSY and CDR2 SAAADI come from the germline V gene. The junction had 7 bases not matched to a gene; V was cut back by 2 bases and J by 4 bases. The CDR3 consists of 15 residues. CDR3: CASSEHTGVAETQYF. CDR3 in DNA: TGCGCCAGCAGTGAGCACACAGGGGTTGCAGAGACCCAGTACTTC.

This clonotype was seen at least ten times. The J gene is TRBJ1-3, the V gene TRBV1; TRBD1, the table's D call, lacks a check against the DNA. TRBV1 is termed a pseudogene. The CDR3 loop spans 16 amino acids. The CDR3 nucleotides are TGCACCAGCAGCCAAGAGGACAGGGAGCCTGGAAACACCATATATTTT. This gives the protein CTSSQEDREPGNTIYF.

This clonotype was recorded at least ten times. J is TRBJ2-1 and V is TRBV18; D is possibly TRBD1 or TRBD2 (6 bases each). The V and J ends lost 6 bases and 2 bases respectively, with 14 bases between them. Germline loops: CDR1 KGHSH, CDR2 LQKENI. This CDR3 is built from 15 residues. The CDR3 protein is CASSYDRRAYNEQFF. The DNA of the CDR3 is TGTGCCAGCTCCTACGACAGGAGGGCCTACAATGAGCAGTTCTTC.

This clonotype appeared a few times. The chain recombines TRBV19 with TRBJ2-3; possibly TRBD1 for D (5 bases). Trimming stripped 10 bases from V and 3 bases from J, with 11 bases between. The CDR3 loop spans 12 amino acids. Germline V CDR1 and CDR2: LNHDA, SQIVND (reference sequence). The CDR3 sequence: CATDSQTDTQYF. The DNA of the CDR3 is TGTGCCACCGACAGTCAAACAGATACGCAGTATTTT.

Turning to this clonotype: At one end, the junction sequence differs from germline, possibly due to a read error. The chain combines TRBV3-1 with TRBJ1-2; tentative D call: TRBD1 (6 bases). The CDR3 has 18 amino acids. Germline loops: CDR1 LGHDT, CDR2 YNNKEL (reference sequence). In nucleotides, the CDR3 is TGTGCCAGCAGCCAACCCTACCTTGGGAGACAGGCTAACTATGGCTACGCCTTC. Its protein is CASSQPYLGRQANYGYAF.

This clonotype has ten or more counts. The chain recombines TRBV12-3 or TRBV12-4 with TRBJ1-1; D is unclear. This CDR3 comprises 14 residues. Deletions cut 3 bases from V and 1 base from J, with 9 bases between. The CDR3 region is CASSFLTANTEAFF. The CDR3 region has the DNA TGTGCCAGCAGTTTCCTGACGGCGAACACTGAAGCTTTCTTT.

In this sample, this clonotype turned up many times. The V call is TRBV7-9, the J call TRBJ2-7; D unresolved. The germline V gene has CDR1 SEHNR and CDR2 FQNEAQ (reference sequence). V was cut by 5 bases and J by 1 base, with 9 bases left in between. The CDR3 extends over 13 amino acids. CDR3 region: CASSLGHSYEQYF. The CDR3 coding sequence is TGTGCCAGCAGCCTAGGGCATTCCTACGAGCAGTACTTC.

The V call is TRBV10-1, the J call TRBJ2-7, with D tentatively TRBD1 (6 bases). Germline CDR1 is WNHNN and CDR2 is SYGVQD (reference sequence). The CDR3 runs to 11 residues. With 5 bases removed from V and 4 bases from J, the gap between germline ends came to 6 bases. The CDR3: CASSTGYEQYF. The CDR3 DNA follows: TGCGCCAGCAGTACAGGGTACGAGCAGTACTTC.

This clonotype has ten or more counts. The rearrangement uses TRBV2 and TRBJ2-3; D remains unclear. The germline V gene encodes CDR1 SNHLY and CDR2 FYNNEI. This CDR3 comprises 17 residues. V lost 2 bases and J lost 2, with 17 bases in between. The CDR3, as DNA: TGTGCCAGCAGTGAAAGGTTGAGTGGTGACTTCACAGATACGCAGTATTTT. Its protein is CASSERLSGDFTDTQYF.